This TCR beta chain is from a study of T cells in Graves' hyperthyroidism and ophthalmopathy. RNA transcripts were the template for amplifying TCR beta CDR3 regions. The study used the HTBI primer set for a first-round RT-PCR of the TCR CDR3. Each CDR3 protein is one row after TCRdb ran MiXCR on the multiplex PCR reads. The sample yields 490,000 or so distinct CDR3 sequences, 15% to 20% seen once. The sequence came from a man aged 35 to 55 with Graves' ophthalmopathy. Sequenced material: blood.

The DNA of the CDR3 is TGTGCCAGCAGTGGCGGGACTCCAGCCAATGAGCAGTTCTTC. Translation: CASSGGTPANEQFF. V usage is TRBV27 and J usage is TRBJ2-1, with D perhaps matching TRBD2 (6 bases). In germline, CDR1 is MNHEY, CDR2 SMNVEV (reference sequence). The V end was cut by 5 bases, the J end by 6 bases, with 14 bases between. The CDR3 sequence is 14 residues long.